The 20 T cell receptor beta chains presented below share a single source sample, sequenced in a study of control samples from healthy donors and cancer patients (TCRdb year 2020). The receptor library was made with the immunoSEQ multiplex PCR assay. In TCRdb, the immuneACCESS table is reduced to in-frame sequences with V and J assigned. These tables do not hold every clone; where another copy was compared, an unresolved V gene accounts for under half, and the others remain unexplained. Across this sample there are 130,000 or so clones, with 70% to 90% seen only once. The top ten hold about 3.4% of the sample. Specimen: blood. These receptors were obtained from a man over 45 in good health.

This clone came up once. The V and J genes are TRBV6-5 and TRBJ1-1; D not resolved. CDR3 length equals 13 residues. Between the trimmed V and J ends, which lost 6 bases and 7 bases, there was a span of 15 bases. Germline lookup yields CDR1 MNHEY and CDR2 SVGAGI. In nucleotides, the CDR3 is TGTGCCAGCAGCCACCCCCCCGGAGGTGAAGCTTTCTTT. Translation: CASSHPPGGEAFF.

A single count supports this clone. This chain uses TRBV19 with TRBJ1-5; no clear D gene. Germline CDR1 is LNHDA and CDR2 is SQIVND (reference sequence). The CDR3 contains 16 residues. V was clipped by 6 bases and J by 2 bases, with 17 bases between them. The CDR3 coding sequence is TGTGCCAGTAGCTACCCCGGGGTTGGCCGCAATCAGCCCCAGCATTTT. Residues: CASSYPGVGRNQPQHF. The full variable domain, its missing parts supplied by reference TRBV19 and TRBJ1-5, is DGGITQSPKYLFRKEGQNVTLSCEQNLNHDAMYWYRQDPGQGLRLIYYSQIVNDFQKGDIAEGYSVSREKKESFPLTVTSAQKNPTAFYLCASSYPGVGRNQPQHFGDGTRLSIL.

With respect to this clone: Germline and junction disagree at one end, which may indicate a read error. The chain couples TRBV7-7 to TRBJ2-1, with 7 bases that match TRBD2. The CDR3 contains 14 residues. Germline V CDR1 and CDR2: SSHAT, FNYEAQ (reference sequence). CDR3 protein: CASSPQRGWDEQFF. The CDR3 region has the DNA TGTGCTAGCAGCCCTCAGCGGGGTTGGGATGAGCAGTTCTTC. Variable domain in full (rest from reference TRBV7-7 and TRBJ2-1): GAGVSQSPRYKVTKRGQDVTLRCDPISSHATLYWYQQALGQGPEFLTYFNYEAQPDKSGLPSDRFSAERPEGSISTLTIQRTEQRDSAMYRCASSPQRGWDEQFFGPGTRLTVL.

This clone was seen more than once but under ten times. The gene calls are TRBV3-1 (or the pseudogene TRBV3-2) and TRBJ2-3, with 9 bases that match TRBD2. The CDR3 contains 15 residues. The ends lost 4 bases at V and 8 bases at J; junction bases unmatched: 10. CDR1 is LGHDT and CDR2 is YNNKEL in the germline V gene (reference sequence). The CDR3 nucleotides are TGTGCCAGCAGCCCTTTGATGGGCGGGGGGGCTACGCAGTATTTT. Encoded protein: CASSPLMGGGATQYF.

The rearrangement links TRBV18 to TRBJ1-4; tentatively, D is TRBD1 (5 bases). The CDR3 spans 15 residues. V lost 2 bases, J lost 7 bases, and 14 bases lay in between. Per germline, CDR1 KGHSH and CDR2 LQKENI. The CDR3 region is CASSPDRFRGEKLFF. CDR3 sequence (DNA): TGTGCCAGCTCACCAGACAGATTTCGCGGTGAAAAACTGTTTTTT.

This chain connects TRBV12-3 or TRBV12-4 to TRBJ2-1, with D hard to call. V lost 3 bases and J lost 6, with 6 bases in between. This CDR3 region has 12 residues. CDR3 sequence (DNA): TGTGCCAGCAGTTTCGCAAGCAATGAGCAGTTCTTC. Protein: CASSFASNEQFF.

The chain is built from TRBV5-1 and TRBJ1-3; D not certain. Germline V gene sequence: CDR1 SGHRS, CDR2 YFSETQ. Trimming shortened V by 4 bases and J by 4 bases, and 9 bases separated the two germline ends. This CDR3 region has 13 residues. This CDR3 is CASSDTSGNTIYF. DNA of the CDR3: TGCGCCAGCAGCGACACGTCAGGAAACACCATATATTTT.

As concerns this clone: Other DNA sequences within the sample encode an identical CDR3. The chain links TRBV9 to TRBJ1-2; D is uncertain. Per the germline V gene, CDR1 is SGDLS and CDR2 is YYNGEE. There are 14 residues in the CDR3. V lost 0 bases to trimming and J lost 1 base, with 7 bases between them. The CDR3 here is CASSVGGGNYGYTF. In DNA form, the CDR3 reads TGTGCCAGCAGCGTAGGAGGTGGTAACTATGGCTACACCTTC.

The rearrangement joins TRBV19 to TRBJ1-4; 8 bases agree with TRBD1. The germline gives CDR1 LNHDA, CDR2 SQIVND (reference sequence). This CDR3 has 18 amino acids. The J segment lost 0 bases and the V segment lost 8 bases, leaving 14 bases of the junction unmatched. CDR3: CASQRRISGGATNEKLFF. The CDR3 nucleotides read TGTGCCAGTCAACGACGCATATCAGGGGGCGCAACTAATGAAAAACTGTTTTTT.

This clone was seen a single time. This chain joins TRBV11-2 and TRBJ1-1, with 7 bases lining up with TRBD1. V lost 5 bases and J lost 0; bases outside the gene matches: 6. CDR3 length: 15 amino acids. Germline CDR1 is SGHAT and CDR2 is FQNNGV. The CDR3 bases are TGTGCCAGCAGCAAAGGACAGGTGATGAACACTGAAGCTTTCTTT. Translated: CASSKGQVMNTEAFF.

This rearrangement joins TRBV5-1 to TRBJ1-4; 7 positions agree with TRBD1. This CDR3 is 15 amino acids long. Germline V CDR1 and CDR2: SGHRS, YFSETQ. Losses at the gene ends were 0 bases for V and 7 bases for J; bases not matched to a gene: 6. CDR3 in amino acids: CASSLDRGLAEKLFF. The CDR3 DNA reads as TGCGCCAGCAGCTTGGACAGGGGTTTAGCTGAAAAACTGTTTTTT.

This clone was found a few times. This chain joins TRBV2 and TRBJ1-6; D remains ambiguous. CDR1 is SNHLY and CDR2 is FYNNEI in the germline V gene. The CDR3 consists of 16 residues. With 0 bases removed from V and 7 bases from J, the gap between germline ends came to 13 bases. CDR3 in DNA: TGTGCCAGCAGTGAAGCCACAAAACTACAGAATTCACCCCTCCACTTT. Its protein product is CASSEATKLQNSPLHF.

V gene TRBV7-9 combines with J gene TRBJ2-2; D is perhaps TRBD2 (6 bases). Trimming pared 4 bases from V and 3 bases from J, leaving 12 bases between. CDR3 length equals 15 residues. Germline CDR1 reads SEHNR; CDR2 reads FQNEAQ (reference sequence). CDR3 in amino acids: CASSSGGLYTGELFF. DNA of the CDR3: TGTGCCAGCAGCTCCGGGGGTCTCTACACCGGGGAGCTGTTTTTT.

The J gene is TRBJ2-3, the V gene TRBV19; 7 bases are shared with TRBD2. After removal of 10 bases from V and 0 bases from J, the junction contained 7 bases not matched to a gene. CDR3 length: 14 amino acids. CDR1 is LNHDA, CDR2 SQIVND, per germline (reference sequence). The CDR3: CATTAGVSTDTQYF. The DNA for the CDR3 is TGTGCCACTACCGCGGGGGTTAGCACAGATACGCAGTATTTT. The variable domain in full, with the rest retrieved from reference TRBV19 and TRBJ2-3, is DGGITQSPKYLFRKEGQNVTLSCEQNLNHDAMYWYRQDPGQGLRLIYYSQIVNDFQKGDIAEGYSVSREKKESFPLTVTSAQKNPTAFYLCATTAGVSTDTQYFGPGTRLTVL.

The chain couples TRBV7-2 to TRBJ1-6; D gene unclear. From germline, CDR1 is SGHTA and CDR2 FQGNSA. The V and J ends lost 2 bases and 0 bases respectively, with 17 bases between them. The CDR3 is made up of 19 amino acids. The CDR3 DNA reads TGTGCCAGCAGCTTATCCTGGGTCAGCGAGAGCTCCTATAATTCACCCCTCCACTTT. Protein: CASSLSWVSESSYNSPLHF.

This clone was recorded once. This chain uses TRBV5-1 with TRBJ2-1, with D possibly TRBD1 on 5 matching bases. The V end was cut by 4 bases, the J end by 6 bases, with 11 bases between. The CDR3 is 13 residues long. Germline CDR1 reads SGHRS; CDR2 reads YFSETQ. Here the CDR3 reads CASSPQGRNEQFF. The CDR3 nucleotides are TGCGCCAGCAGCCCCCAGGGTCGCAATGAGCAGTTCTTC.

This chain uses TRBV6-5 with TRBJ1-4; D is ambiguous. V was clipped by 4 bases and J by 9 bases, with 21 bases between them. The CDR3 has 16 amino acids. Germline lookup yields CDR1 MNHEY and CDR2 SVGAGI. The CDR3 DNA is TGTGCCAGCAGTTTCCAAAGTGACCCGGTCTTACAAAAACTGTTTTTT. Its translation is CASSFQSDPVLQKLFF.

This clone was recorded once. The V gene is TRBV28, the J gene TRBJ2-5, with D possibly matching TRBD2 (6 bases). V lost 3 bases and J lost 5, with 13 bases in between. The CDR3 has 14 amino acids. Germline V gene lookup returns CDR1 MDHEN and CDR2 SYDVKM. The CDR3 here is CASSFFRDSETQYF. The CDR3 coding sequence is TGTGCCAGCAGTTTTTTTAGGGACTCCGAGACCCAGTACTTC.

Worth noting for this clone: A read error may account for a junction end that differs from germline. Other DNA sequences from this sample encode an identical CDR3 as well. The V gene is TRBV20-1, the J gene TRBJ1-5; D unclear. The CDR3 covers 12 residues. Per the germline V gene, CDR1 is DFQATT and CDR2 is SNEGSKA (reference sequence). The CDR3 sequence: CSASESNQPQHF. CDR3 sequence (DNA): TGCAGCGCTAGTGAAAGCAATCAGCCCCAGCATTTT.

The rearrangement uses TRBV19 and TRBJ1-4; tentatively, D is TRBD1 (6 bases). CDR3 length: 14 residues. Per the germline V gene, CDR1 is LNHDA and CDR2 is SQIVND (reference sequence). V shed 3 bases and J shed 7 bases, with 12 bases lying between them. The CDR3 DNA follows: TGTGCCAGTAGTATCAACAGGGTACGTGAAAAACTGTTTTTT. Translation: CASSINRVREKLFF.